The subject of this entry is one T cell receptor beta chain. What it binds is unknown. This specimen comes from a study of Ad26.COV2.S vaccination and SARS-CoV-2 variants. The treatment: around 19 received Ad26.COV2.S at low or high dose, single or two shots; about 5 received placebo; per-sample allocation not given. Specimen acquisition occurred on day 63 following the initial vaccine or placebo injection. An 18-55-year-old adult in Boston served as donor. Clones were read by immunoSEQ multiplex PCR, and TCRdb kept only the in-frame ones, dropping some. Here the sample spans a few hundred thousand clones, 88% being singletons. The CDR3 loop spans 14 amino acids. Germline values: CDR1 KGHSH, CDR2 LQKENI. Trimming took off 2 bases at V and 6 bases at J, with 14 bases between the two ends. Study-wide points: Breadth measured for non-spike TCRs was similar across vaccine and placebo recipients. CD8+ and CD4+ T cells specific for spike reportedly responded with substantial breadth after vaccination.

This chain uses TRBV18 with TRBJ2-7; tentatively, D is TRBD2 (5 bases). This clonotype originated in a person between 18 and 60 years old who received the Ad26.COV2.S COVID-19 vaccine or a placebo. This sample comprised peripheral blood, obtained in a trial of Ad26.COV2.S vaccine versus placebo. CDR3 bases: TGTGCCAGCTCACCAACGGCAGGACGGGGCGAGCAGTACTTC. This codes for CASSPTAGRGEQYF.